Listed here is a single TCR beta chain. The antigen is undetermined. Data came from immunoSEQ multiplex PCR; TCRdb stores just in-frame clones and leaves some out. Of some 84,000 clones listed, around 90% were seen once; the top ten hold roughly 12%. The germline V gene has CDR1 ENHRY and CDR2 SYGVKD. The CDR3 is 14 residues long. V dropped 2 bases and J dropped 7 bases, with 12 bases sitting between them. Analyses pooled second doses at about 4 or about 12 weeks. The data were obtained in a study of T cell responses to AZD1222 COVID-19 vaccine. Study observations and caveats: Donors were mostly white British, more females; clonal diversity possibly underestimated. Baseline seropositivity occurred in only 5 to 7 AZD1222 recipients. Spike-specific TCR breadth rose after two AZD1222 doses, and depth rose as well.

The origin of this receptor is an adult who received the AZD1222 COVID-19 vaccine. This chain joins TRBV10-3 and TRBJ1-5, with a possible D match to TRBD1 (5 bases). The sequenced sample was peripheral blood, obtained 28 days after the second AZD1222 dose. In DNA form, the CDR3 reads TGTGCCATCAGTGAGGAGGGACGGAGGCAGCCCCAGCATTTT. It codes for CAISEEGRRQPQHF.